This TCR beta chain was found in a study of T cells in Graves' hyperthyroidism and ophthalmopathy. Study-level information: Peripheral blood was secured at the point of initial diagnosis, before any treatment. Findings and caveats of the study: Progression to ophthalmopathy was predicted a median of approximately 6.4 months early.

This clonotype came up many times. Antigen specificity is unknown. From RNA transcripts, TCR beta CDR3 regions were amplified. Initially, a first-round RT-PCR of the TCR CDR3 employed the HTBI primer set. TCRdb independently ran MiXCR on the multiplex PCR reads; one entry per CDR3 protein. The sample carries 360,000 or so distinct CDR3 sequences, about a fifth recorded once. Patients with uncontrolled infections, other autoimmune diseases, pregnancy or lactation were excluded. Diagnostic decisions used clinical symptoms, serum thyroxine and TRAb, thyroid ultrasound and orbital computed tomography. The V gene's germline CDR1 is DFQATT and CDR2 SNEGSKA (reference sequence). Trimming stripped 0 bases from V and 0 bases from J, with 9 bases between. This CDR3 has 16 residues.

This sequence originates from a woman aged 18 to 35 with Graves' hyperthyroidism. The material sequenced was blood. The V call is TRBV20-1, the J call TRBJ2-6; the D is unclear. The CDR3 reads CSARDLVISGANVLTF. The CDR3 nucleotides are TGCAGTGCTAGAGACCTGGTCATCTCTGGGGCCAACGTCCTGACTTTC.